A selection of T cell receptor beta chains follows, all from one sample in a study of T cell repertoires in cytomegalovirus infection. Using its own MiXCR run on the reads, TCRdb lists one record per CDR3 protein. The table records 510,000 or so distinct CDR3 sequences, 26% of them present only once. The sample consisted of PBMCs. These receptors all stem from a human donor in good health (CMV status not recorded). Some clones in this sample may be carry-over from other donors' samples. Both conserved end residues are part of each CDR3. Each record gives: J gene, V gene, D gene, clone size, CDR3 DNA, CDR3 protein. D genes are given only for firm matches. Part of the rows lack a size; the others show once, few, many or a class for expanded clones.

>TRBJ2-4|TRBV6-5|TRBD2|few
TGTGCCAGCAGTTACTCGGTGACTAGCGTGCGGTACGATGACATTCAGTACTTC
CASSYSVTSVRYDDIQYF
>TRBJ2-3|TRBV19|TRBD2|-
TGTGCCAGCGGTGGACTAGCGGGAGGGGCCAAGAGGACGCAGTATTTT
CASGGLAGGAKRTQYF
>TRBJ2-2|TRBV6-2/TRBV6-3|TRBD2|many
TGTGCCAGCAGCCGCCGACTAGCGCTCAACACCGGGGAGCTGTTTTTT
CASSRRLALNTGELFF
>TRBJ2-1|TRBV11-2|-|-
TGTGCCAGCAGCTTAGTTCGTTTTGGGCGGGTAAAATACAATGAGCAGTTCTTC
CASSLVRFGRVKYNEQFF
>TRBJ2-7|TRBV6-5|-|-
TGTGCCAGCAGGACCCCGACCGGGAGCGTGTACGAGCAGTACTTC
CASRTPTGSVYEQYF
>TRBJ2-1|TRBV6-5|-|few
TGTGCCAGCAGTTACGGGAAACGGGAGCCCCGTGAGCAGTTCTTC
CASSYGKREPREQFF
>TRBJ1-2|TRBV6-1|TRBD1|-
TGTGCCAGCAGGGAGACAGGGTGGACTTCTGGCTACACCTTC
CASRETGWTSGYTF
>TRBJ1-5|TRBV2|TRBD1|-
TGTGCCAGCAGTGACCGGACAGGGGGTAGCAATCAGCCCCAGCATTTT
CASSDRTGGSNQPQHF
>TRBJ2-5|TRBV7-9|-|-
TGTGCCAGCAGCTTCTATGGCAGACCGCAAGAGACCCAGTACTTC
CASSFYGRPQETQYF
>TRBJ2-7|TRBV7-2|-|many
TGTGCCAGCAGCCCCCAACGGGACTTGCGATCCGGCGAGCAGTACTTC
CASSPQRDLRSGEQYF
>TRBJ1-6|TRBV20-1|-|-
TGCAGTGCTATTTTTAGACAGAGCTCCTATAATTCACCCCTCCACTTT
CSAIFRQSSYNSPLHF
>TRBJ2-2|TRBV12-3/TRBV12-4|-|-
TGTGCCAGCAGTTTTCTGCTCGAGCTGTTTTTT
CASSFLLELFF
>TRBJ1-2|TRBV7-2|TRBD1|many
TGTGCCAGCAGCTTAACAGGGGCCGCCTCAGGCTACACCTTC
CASSLTGAASGYTF
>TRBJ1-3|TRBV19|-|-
TGTGCCAGTAGTCCGCTGGGCGGGATCGGAGGAAACACCATATATTTT
CASSPLGGIGGNTIYF
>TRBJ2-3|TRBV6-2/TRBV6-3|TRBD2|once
TGTGCCAGCAGTTACTCGAGAGCGGGAGGACCTCCGGGCACAGATACGCAGTATTTT
CASSYSRAGGPPGTDTQYF
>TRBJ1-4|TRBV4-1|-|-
TGCGCCAGCAGCCAAGATCACTCGACAGTCGTCAATGAAAAACTGTTTTTT
CASSQDHSTVVNEKLFF
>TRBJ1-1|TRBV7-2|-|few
TGTGCCAGCAGCTTATCTGGGCAGAACACTGAAGCTTTCTTT
CASSLSGQNTEAFF
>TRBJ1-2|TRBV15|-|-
TGTGCCACCAGCAGACTTACTAGGGCAGGGGTTAACTATGGCTACACCTTC
CATSRLTRAGVNYGYTF